Listed below are T cell receptor beta chains from one sample, sequenced in a study of blood T cell repertoires in COVID-19. Clones were sequenced by immunoSEQ multiplex PCR, and TCRdb holds only the in-frame ones, with some missing. This sample carries approximately 140,000 clones, roughly 90% of them seen once, and the ten largest clones take roughly 1.2%. Sequenced input: PBMCs or T cells enriched from blood (not recorded which). The receptors originated from a young woman with acute COVID-19. Both conserved end residues are part of each CDR3. Each record gives: D gene, J gene, clone size, V gene, CDR3 length, CDR3 DNA, CDR3 protein. D genes are given only for firm matches. Expanded clones are given a class, and other clones once, few, many or no size at all.

TRBD2	TRBJ2-7	.	TRBV7-2	14	TGTGCCAGCAGCTTAGGACTAGCTTCCTACGAGCAGTACTTC	CASSLGLASYEQYF
.	TRBJ1-1	.	TRBV5-6	14	TGTGCCAGCAGCTTCTCCGACAGAAACACTGAAGCTTTCTTT	CASSFSDRNTEAFF
.	TRBJ1-1	.	TRBV28	14	TGTGCCAGCAGTTACTCCCAGGGGAACACTGAAGCTTTCTTT	CASSYSQGNTEAFF
TRBD2	TRBJ2-7	.	TRBV28	15	TGTGCCAGCAGTCCCCCCCTCGGGAGGTATACCGAGCAGTACTTC	CASSPPLGRYTEQYF
.	TRBJ2-1	.	TRBV6-4	15	TGTGCCAGCAGTGACTCAGCAGGGTCCTACAATGAGCAGTTCTTC	CASSDSAGSYNEQFF
.	TRBJ1-1	.	TRBV28	11	TGTGCCACCCTCTTGAACACTGAAGCTTTCTTT	CATLLNTEAFF
.	TRBJ1-1	.	TRBV5-4	19	TGTGCCAGCAGTCCATTTGCCCATAAGGAGGGAAAGATGAACACTGAAGCTTTCTTT	CASSPFAHKEGKMNTEAFF
.	TRBJ1-1	.	TRBV11-2	14	TGTGCCAGCAGCTTCCGGGACACGAACACTGAAGCTTTCTTT	CASSFRDTNTEAFF
.	TRBJ2-1	.	TRBV4-3	16	TGCGCCAGCAGCCAAGATTCAACTAGCTCCTACAATGAGCAGTTCTTC	CASSQDSTSSYNEQFF
TRBD1	TRBJ1-5	.	TRBV7-8	19	TGTGCCAGCAGCGACCTACCCGGGACAGGGTATTTTCGCAATCAGCCCCAGCATTTT	CASSDLPGTGYFRNQPQHF
TRBD2	TRBJ2-2	.	TRBV7-9	18	TGTGCCAGCAGCTTAGGAACTAGCGGGAGGGCGTACACCGGGGAGCTGTTTTTT	CASSLGTSGRAYTGELFF
.	TRBJ2-1	.	TRBV6-5	13	TGTGCCGCGAGGGACTCCTCCTACAATGAGCAGTTCTTC	CAARDSSYNEQFF
TRBD1	TRBJ1-2	.	TRBV2	16	TGTGCCAGCAGTCTTACTACAGGGGGGTTCCACTATGGCTACACCTTC	CASSLTTGGFHYGYTF
TRBD1	TRBJ1-1	once	TRBV27	14	TGTGCCAGCAGTCCGGGACAGGTGGCAACTGAAGCTTTCTTT	CASSPGQVATEAFF
TRBD1	TRBJ2-1	.	TRBV19	14	TGTGCCAGTAGAAGAAGGGGGCTCGACAATGAGCAGTTCTTC	CASRRRGLDNEQFF
TRBD1	TRBJ1-2	once	TRBV10-3	15	TGTGCCATCAGTCCGGCGGGACAGGGGGTTTTCGGCTACACCTTC	CAISPAGQGVFGYTF
TRBD1	TRBJ2-1	once	TRBV7-7	15	TGTGCTAGCAGCTTGGACAGGGACCCATACAATGAGCAGTTCTTC	CASSLDRDPYNEQFF
TRBD1	TRBJ2-7	.	TRBV30	13	TGTGTCACTAGACAGGGACCAACTAACGAGCAGTACTTC	CVTRQGPTNEQYF
TRBD2	TRBJ2-1	.	TRBV2	16	TGTGCCAGCAGTGAAGCTTACCAGCGGGGATACAATGAGCAGTTCTTC	CASSEAYQRGYNEQFF
.	TRBJ1-1	.	TRBV5-1	11	TGCGCCAGCAGTATGAACACTGAAGCTTTCTTT	CASSMNTEAFF
.	TRBJ1-6	.	TRBV7-2	13	TGTGCCAGCAGCTTCCACAGTAATTCACCCCTCCACTTT	CASSFHSNSPLHF
.	TRBJ2-5	.	TRBV28	13	TGTGCCAGCAGGCAGACCCCCCTAGGGGCCCAGTACTTC	CASRQTPLGAQYF
TRBD2	TRBJ2-5	once	TRBV19	14	TGTGCCAGTAGCGGACTAGCGGAAAAAGAGACCCAGTACTTC	CASSGLAEKETQYF
TRBD2	TRBJ2-5	.	TRBV5-1	14	TGCGCCAGCAGTTCGGGACTAGCGGGAGAGACCCAGTACTTC	CASSSGLAGETQYF
TRBD2	TRBJ2-2	.	TRBV28	17	TGTGCCAGCAGTTGGGTGAAGGTCGGGAGGGACACCGGGGAGCTGTTTTTT	CASSWVKVGRDTGELFF
.	TRBJ2-7	once	TRBV29-1	16	TGCAGCGTTGAAGGAACAGCTGGGGGGGCGATTTACGAGCAGTACTTC	CSVEGTAGGAIYEQYF
TRBD1	TRBJ2-7	.	TRBV5-5	13	TGTGCCAGCAGCAGTTGGACAGGGAACGAGCAGTACTTC	CASSSWTGNEQYF
TRBD1	TRBJ1-3	.	TRBV5-6	15	TGTGCCAGCAGCCGGGGACAGTACAACGGAAACACCATATATTTT	CASSRGQYNGNTIYF
.	TRBJ1-5	.	TRBV28	12	TGTGCCAGCAGTTTTCTCCCGCAGCCCCAGCATTTT	CASSFLPQPQHF
.	TRBJ1-1	.	TRBV3-1/TRBV3-2	14	TGTGCCAGCAGTCCCGGGGGGGGGAACACTGAAGCTTTCTTT	CASSPGGGNTEAFF
.	TRBJ1-6	.	TRBV10-1	10	TGCGCCAGCAGCGTTTCACCCCTCCACTTT	CASSVSPLHF
.	TRBJ2-1	.	TRBV27	17	TGTGCCAGCACCGCCACCAGACCCGGGGGATCCTACAATGAGCAGTTCTTC	CASTATRPGGSYNEQFF
TRBD1	TRBJ2-1	.	TRBV5-1	16	TGCGCCAGCAGCTTGGTATACGGGACAGATTACAATGAGCAGTTCTTC	CASSLVYGTDYNEQFF
.	TRBJ2-3	.	TRBV4-1	13	TGCGCCAGCAGCCAAGATCCTGAGGATACGCAGTATTTT	CASSQDPEDTQYF
.	TRBJ1-5	.	TRBV7-2	15	TGTGCCAGCAGCTTAGTTGCAGGGCAACGTCAGCCCCAGCATTTT	CASSLVAGQRQPQHF
TRBD2	TRBJ2-2	.	TRBV7-9	17	TGTGCCAGCAGCGAAGGACTAGCGGGAGGTGTAACCGGGGAGCTGTTTTTT	CASSEGLAGGVTGELFF
TRBD2	TRBJ2-2	.	TRBV5-1	16	TGCGCCAGCAGCCTACCACTAGCGGGGGACACCGGGGAGCTGTTTTTT	CASSLPLAGDTGELFF
TRBD1	TRBJ2-7	.	TRBV30	16	TGTGCCTGGAGTGTCCCCTGGGGACAGGGGTCAGACGAGCAGTACTTC	CAWSVPWGQGSDEQYF
.	TRBJ1-1	.	TRBV18	12	TGTGCCAGCTCACCTAGAAACACTGAAGCTTTCTTT	CASSPRNTEAFF